This T cell receptor beta chain comes out of a study of blood T cell repertoires in COVID-19. The repertoire was sequenced with immunoSEQ multiplex PCR; TCRdb's copy has only in-frame clones and lacks some. The sample holds about 87,000 clones, roughly four fifths seen once. This clone occurred a few times. The sequencing sample was made of peripheral blood. This TCR came from a woman between 65 and 79 years old with acute or convalescent COVID-19.

The CDR3 region has the DNA TGTGCCAGCTCACCTGGACAGGGTGGATATGGCTACACCTTC. Its translation: CASSPGQGGYGYTF. The chain uses TRBV18 and TRBJ1-2; 8 bases map to TRBD1. The CDR3 is made up of 14 amino acids. The germline gives CDR1 KGHSH, CDR2 LQKENI. Losses at the gene ends were 3 bases for V and 5 bases for J; bases not matched to a gene: 5.